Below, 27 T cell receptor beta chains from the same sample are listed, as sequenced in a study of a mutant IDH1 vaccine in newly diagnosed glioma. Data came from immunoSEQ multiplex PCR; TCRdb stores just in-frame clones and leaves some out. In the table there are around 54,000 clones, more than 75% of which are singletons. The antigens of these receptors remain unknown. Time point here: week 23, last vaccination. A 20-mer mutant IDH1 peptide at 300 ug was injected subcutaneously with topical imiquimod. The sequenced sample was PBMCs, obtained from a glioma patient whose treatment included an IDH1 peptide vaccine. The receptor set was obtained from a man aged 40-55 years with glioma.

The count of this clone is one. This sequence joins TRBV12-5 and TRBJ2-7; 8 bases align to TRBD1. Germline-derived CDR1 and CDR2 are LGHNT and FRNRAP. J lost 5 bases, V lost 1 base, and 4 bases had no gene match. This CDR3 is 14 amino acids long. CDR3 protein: CASGLAQGANEQYF. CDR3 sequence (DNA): TGTGCTAGTGGTTTGGCTCAGGGGGCAAACGAGCAGTACTTC.

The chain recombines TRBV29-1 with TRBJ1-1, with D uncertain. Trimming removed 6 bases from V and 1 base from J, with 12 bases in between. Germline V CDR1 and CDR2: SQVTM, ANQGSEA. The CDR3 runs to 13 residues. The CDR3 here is CSVHVFENTEAFF. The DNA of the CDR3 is TGCAGCGTCCACGTGTTCGAGAACACTGAAGCTTTCTTT. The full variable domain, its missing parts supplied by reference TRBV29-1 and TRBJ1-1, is SAVISQKPSRDICQRGTSLTIQCQVDSQVTMMFWYRQQPGQSLTLIATANQGSEATYESGFVIDKFPISRPNLTFSTLTVSNMSPEDSSIYLCSVHVFENTEAFFGQGTRLTVV.

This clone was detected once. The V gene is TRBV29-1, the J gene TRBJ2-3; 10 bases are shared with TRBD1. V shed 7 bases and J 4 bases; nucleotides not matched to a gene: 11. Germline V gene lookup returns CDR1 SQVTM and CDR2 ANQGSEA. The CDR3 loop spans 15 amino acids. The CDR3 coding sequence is TGCAGCGCCCCTACGACAGGGGGCTATGCAGATACGCAGTATTTT. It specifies CSAPTTGGYADTQYF.

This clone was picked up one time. CDR3 coding DNA: TGTGCCAGCAGTGAAAGGAGGGATAGTGCTGAAGCTTTCTTT. This translates into CASSERRDSAEAFF. V and J are TRBV6-1 and TRBJ1-1, with D unclear. The V gene lost 2 bases and the J gene lost 6 bases, with 13 bases spanning the gap. Per germline, CDR1 MNHNS and CDR2 SASEGT. The CDR3 loop spans 14 amino acids.

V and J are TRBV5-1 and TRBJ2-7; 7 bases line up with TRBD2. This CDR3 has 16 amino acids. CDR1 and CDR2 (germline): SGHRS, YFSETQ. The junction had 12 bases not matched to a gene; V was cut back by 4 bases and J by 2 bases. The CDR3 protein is CASSPEGGVAAYEQYF. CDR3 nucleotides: TGCGCCAGCAGCCCGGAGGGAGGGGTGGCTGCCTACGAGCAGTACTTC.

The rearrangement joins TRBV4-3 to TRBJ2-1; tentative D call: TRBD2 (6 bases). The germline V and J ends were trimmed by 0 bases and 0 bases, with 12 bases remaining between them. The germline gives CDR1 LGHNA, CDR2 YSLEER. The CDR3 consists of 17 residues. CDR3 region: CASSQDVTGASYNEQFF. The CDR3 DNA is TGCGCCAGCAGCCAAGACGTAACGGGAGCCTCCTACAATGAGCAGTTCTTC.

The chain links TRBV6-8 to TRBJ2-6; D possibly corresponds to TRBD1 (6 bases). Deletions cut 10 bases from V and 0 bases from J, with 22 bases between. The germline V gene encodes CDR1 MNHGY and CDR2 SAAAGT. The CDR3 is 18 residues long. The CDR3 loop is CANGQQEEGLSGANVLTF. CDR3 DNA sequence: TGTGCCAATGGACAGCAGGAAGAAGGACTCTCTGGGGCCAACGTCCTGACTTTC.

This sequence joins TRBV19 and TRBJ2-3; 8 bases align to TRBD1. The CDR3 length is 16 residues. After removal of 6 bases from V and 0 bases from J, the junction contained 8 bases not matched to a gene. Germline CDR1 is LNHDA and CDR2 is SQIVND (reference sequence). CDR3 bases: TGTGCCAGTAGGCAAGGACAGGGACGGAGCACAGATACGCAGTATTTT. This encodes CASRQGQGRSTDTQYF.

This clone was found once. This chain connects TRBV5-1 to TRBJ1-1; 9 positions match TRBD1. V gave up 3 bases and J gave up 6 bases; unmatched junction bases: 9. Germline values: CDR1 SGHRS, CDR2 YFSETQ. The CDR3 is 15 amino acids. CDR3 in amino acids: CASSSSQGAGSEAFF. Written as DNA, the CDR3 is TGCGCCAGCAGCTCCTCACAGGGGGCGGGCTCTGAAGCTTTCTTT.

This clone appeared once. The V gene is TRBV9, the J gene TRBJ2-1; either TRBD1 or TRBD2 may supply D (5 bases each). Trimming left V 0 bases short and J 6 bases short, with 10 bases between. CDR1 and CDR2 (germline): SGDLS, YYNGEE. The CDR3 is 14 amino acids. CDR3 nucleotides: TGTGCCAGCAGCGTAGTATTTGGGGGCAATGAGCAGTTCTTC. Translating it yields CASSVVFGGNEQFF.

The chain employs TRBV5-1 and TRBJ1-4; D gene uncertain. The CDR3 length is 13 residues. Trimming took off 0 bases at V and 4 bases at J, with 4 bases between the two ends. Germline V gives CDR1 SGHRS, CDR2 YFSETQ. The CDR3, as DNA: TGCGCCAGCAGCTTGGACCGTAATGAAAAACTGTTTTTT. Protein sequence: CASSLDRNEKLFF.

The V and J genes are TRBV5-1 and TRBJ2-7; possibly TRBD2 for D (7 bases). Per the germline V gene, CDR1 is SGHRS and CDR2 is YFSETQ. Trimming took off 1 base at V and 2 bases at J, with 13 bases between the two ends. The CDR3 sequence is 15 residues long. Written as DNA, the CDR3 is TGCGCCAGCAGCTTGTTGCCGGGGGGCCCCTACGAGCAGTACTTC. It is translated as CASSLLPGGPYEQYF.

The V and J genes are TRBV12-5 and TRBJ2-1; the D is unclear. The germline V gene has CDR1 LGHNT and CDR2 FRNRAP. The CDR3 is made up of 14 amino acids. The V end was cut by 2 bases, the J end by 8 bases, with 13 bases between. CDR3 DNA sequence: TGTGCTAGTGGTTTGTCGCTGGGTCGCGATGAGCAGTTCTTC. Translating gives CASGLSLGRDEQFF.

CDR3 protein: CASSRTGVETQYF. The CDR3 DNA sequence: TGTGCCAGCAGCCGGACAGGGGTTGAGACCCAGTACTTC. The chain combines TRBV9 with TRBJ2-5; 9 bases are a match to TRBD1. The CDR3 extends over 13 amino acids. Germline V gene lookup returns CDR1 SGDLS and CDR2 YYNGEE. Germline trimming cut 4 bases from V and 5 bases from J; bases unmatched to any gene: 3.

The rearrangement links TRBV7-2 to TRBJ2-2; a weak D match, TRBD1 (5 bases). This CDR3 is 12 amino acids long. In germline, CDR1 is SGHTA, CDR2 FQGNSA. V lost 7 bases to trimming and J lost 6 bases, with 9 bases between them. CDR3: CASNQGAGELFF. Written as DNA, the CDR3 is TGTGCCAGCAACCAAGGGGCCGGGGAGCTGTTTTTT.

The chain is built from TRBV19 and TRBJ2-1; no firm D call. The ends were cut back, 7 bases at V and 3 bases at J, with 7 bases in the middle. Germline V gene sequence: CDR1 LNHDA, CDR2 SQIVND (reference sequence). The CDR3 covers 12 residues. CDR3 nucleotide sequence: TGTGCCAGTACGGGCAGCTACAATGAGCAGTTCTTC. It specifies CASTGSYNEQFF. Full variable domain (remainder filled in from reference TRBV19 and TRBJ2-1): DGGITQSPKYLFRKEGQNVTLSCEQNLNHDAMYWYRQDPGQGLRLIYYSQIVNDFQKGDIAEGYSVSREKKESFPLTVTSAQKNPTAFYLCASTGSYNEQFFGPGTRLTVL.

Written as DNA, the CDR3 is TGTGCCAGCAGCTCGTCCTACGAGCAGTACTTC. It translates to CASSSSYEQYF. The V gene is TRBV11-2, the J gene TRBJ2-7; D uncertain. V was shortened by 4 bases and J by 1 base, with 2 bases between the two germline ends. This CDR3 has 11 residues. Per germline, CDR1 SGHAT and CDR2 FQNNGV.

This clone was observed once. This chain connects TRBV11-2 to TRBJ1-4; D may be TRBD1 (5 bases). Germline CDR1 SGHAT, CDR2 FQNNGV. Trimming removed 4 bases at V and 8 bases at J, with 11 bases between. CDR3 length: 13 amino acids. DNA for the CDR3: TGTGCCAGCAGCTCACTAGGGGAGGAAAAACTGTTTTTT. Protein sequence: CASSSLGEEKLFF.

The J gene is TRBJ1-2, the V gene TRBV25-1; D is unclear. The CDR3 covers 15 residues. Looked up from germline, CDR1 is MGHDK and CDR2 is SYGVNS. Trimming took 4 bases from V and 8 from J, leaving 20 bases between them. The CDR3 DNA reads TGTGCCAGCAGTGTTGGGGAGGCAGATGATGCCGGCTACACCTTC. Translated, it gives CASSVGEADDAGYTF.

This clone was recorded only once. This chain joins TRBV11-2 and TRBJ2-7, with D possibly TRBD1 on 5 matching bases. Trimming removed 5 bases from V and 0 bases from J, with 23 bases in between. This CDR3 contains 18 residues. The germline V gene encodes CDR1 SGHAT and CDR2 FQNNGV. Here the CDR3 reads CASSPQLTSGPVSYEQYF. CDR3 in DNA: TGTGCCAGCAGCCCACAATTAACGTCAGGGCCTGTCTCCTACGAGCAGTACTTC.

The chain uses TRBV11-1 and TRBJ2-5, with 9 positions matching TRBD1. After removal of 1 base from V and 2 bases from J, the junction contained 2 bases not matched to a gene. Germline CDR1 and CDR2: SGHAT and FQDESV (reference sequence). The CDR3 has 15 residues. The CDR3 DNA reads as TGTGCCAGCAGCTTAGGACAGGGGGGTCAAGAGACCCAGTACTTC. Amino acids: CASSLGQGGQETQYF.

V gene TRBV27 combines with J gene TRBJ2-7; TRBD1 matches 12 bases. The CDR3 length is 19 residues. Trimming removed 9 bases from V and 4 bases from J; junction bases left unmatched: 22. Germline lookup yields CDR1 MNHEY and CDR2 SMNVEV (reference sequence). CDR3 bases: TGTGCCAGAAACGAAAGCCGGGACAGGGGGCAAGTGTCCAGGTACGAGCAGTACTTC. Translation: CARNESRDRGQVSRYEQYF.

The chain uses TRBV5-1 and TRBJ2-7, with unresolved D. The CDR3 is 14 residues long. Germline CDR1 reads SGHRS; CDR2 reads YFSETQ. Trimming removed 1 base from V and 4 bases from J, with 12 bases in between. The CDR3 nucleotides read TGCGCCAGCAGCTTGCTTACCGCCACATACGAGCAGTACTTC. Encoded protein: CASSLLTATYEQYF.

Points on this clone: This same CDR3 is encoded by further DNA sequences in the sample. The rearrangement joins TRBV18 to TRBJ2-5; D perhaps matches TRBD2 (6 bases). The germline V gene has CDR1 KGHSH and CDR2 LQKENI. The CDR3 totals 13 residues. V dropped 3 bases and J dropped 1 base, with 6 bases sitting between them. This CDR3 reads CASSPGLQETQYF. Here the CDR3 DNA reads TGTGCCAGCTCACCGGGACTCCAAGAGACCCAGTACTTC.

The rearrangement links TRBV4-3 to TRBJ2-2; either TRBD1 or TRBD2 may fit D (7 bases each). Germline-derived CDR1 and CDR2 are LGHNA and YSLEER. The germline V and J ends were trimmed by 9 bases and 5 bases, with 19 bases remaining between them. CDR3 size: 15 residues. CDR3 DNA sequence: TGCGCCAGTAGTCGACAGGGAGGGTCGACCGGGGAGCTGTTTTTT. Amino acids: CASSRQGGSTGELFF.

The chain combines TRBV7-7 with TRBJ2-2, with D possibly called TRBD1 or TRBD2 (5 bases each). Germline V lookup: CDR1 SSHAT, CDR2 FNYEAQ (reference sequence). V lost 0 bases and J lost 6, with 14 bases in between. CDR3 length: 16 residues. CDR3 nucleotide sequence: TGTGCCAGCAGCTTAGCGGCCCCTCCGGGACCCGGGGAGCTGTTTTTT. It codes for CASSLAAPPGPGELFF.

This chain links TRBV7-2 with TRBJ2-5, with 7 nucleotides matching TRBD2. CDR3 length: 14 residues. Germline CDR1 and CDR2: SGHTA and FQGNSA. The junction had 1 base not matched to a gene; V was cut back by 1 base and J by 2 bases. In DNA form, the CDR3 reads TGTGCCAGCAGCTTAGGAGCGGGACAAGAGACCCAGTACTTC. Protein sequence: CASSLGAGQETQYF.